This T cell receptor beta chain was observed in a study of identical twins. Whole-study findings and limits: Because invariant MAIT and iNKT cells could be present, zero-insertion analyses could be partly confounded.

Trimming pared 3 bases from V and 5 bases from J, leaving 8 bases between. CDR1 is MGHRA, CDR2 YSYEKL, per germline. This CDR3 has 13 amino acids. The authors used template switching to add a universal primer site and gave cDNA unique molecular identifiers. TCRdb reanalysed the 5' RACE reads using MiXCR and keeps one entry per CDR3 protein. The table has roughly 1,500,000 distinct CDR3 sequences, around a third seen once. Notes on this clonotype: Antigen unknown.

V and J are TRBV4-1 and TRBJ2-1, with D perhaps matching TRBD2 (5 bases). The sample was cord blood. The origin of this receptor is a newborn girl in good health. The CDR3 loop reads CASSHPRDNEQFF. CDR3 nucleotides: TGCGCCAGCAGCCACCCGCGGGACAATGAGCAGTTCTTC.